Listed below are T cell receptor beta chains from one sample, sequenced in a study of cytomegalovirus exposure and HLA in healthy donors. This table comes from immunoSEQ multiplex PCR, and its TCRdb copy is limited to in-frame clones, with some not included. Here the sample spans 95,000 to 120,000 clones, 90% to 97% being singletons. Sequences were obtained from PBMCs. The receptors come from a woman aged 18-30 years in good health and CMV-seronegative. Each CDR3 is given with its conserved first and last residue. A D gene is named only where the DNA matches it firmly. Size is stated for part of the rows, as once, few or many counts, or as a class when the clone is expanded.

TRBJ2-2 NA TRBV28 NA TGTGCCAGCAGAATCACCGGACAGAACACCGGGGAGCTGTTTTTT CASRITGQNTGELFF
TRBJ2-5 NA TRBV7-8 NA TGTGCCAGCAGCTTACCTGCGGGACCGCAAGAGACCCAGTACTTC CASSLPAGPQETQYF
TRBJ2-4 NA TRBV2 NA TGTGCCAGCAGTCCTGCCGGGGGACTAGCCAAAAACATTCAGTACTTC CASSPAGGLAKNIQYF
TRBJ2-7 TRBD2 TRBV9 NA TGTGCCAGCAGCGTAGGGCTAGCGGGGGACTCCTACGAGCAGTACTTC CASSVGLAGDSYEQYF
TRBJ2-5 TRBD1 TRBV13 NA TGTGCCAGCAGCTTGACACCGGGACAGGGTGTTGGAGAGACCCAGTACTTC CASSLTPGQGVGETQYF
TRBJ2-5 NA TRBV2 NA TGTGCCAGCAGTGAATCCAGAACAGTCGTGGAAGAGACCCAGTACTTC CASSESRTVVEETQYF
TRBJ1-1 NA TRBV7-9 NA TGTGCCAGCAGCTTACGGGCGGAGGCTGAAGCTTTCTTT CASSLRAEAEAFF
TRBJ2-7 NA TRBV5-5 NA TGTGCCAGCAGCTTTACAGGCTACGAGCAGTACTTC CASSFTGYEQYF
TRBJ2-1 TRBD2 TRBV19 NA TGTGCCAGTAGTCCGACTAGCACACCGCCTCGTGAGCAGTTCTTC CASSPTSTPPREQFF
TRBJ2-3 NA TRBV4-3 NA TGCGCCAGCAGCCAGGACAAGGGGGTTGATACGCAGTATTTT CASSQDKGVDTQYF
TRBJ1-1 NA TRBV10-3 NA TGTGCCATCAGTGAGTCAAAGCCTGGGACTTTAGACACTGAAGCTTTCTTT CAISESKPGTLDTEAFF
TRBJ1-2 TRBD1 TRBV7-9 NA TGTGCCAGCAGCTTGGGGACAGGGGATTGGTCCTATGGCTACACCTTC CASSLGTGDWSYGYTF
TRBJ1-1 NA TRBV30 NA TGTGCCTGGAGCCAGGGATCTGACACTGAAGCTTTCTTT CAWSQGSDTEAFF
TRBJ2-5 NA TRBV11-2 NA TGTGCCAGCAGTAGATACCCCGGTTTTGGGACCCAGTACTTC CASSRYPGFGTQYF
TRBJ1-1 NA TRBV11-2 NA TGTGCCAGCAGCTTAGGGCGGATGAACACTGAAGCTTTCTTT CASSLGRMNTEAFF
TRBJ1-2 TRBD1 TRBV7-2 NA TGTGCCAGCAGCTTATGGTCAGGGGGTAACTATGGCTACACCTTC CASSLWSGGNYGYTF
TRBJ2-3 NA TRBV6-1 NA TGTGCCAACAGGGGTAGAGCGGGGCAGTCAGATACGCAGTATTTT CANRGRAGQSDTQYF
TRBJ2-1 TRBD1 TRBV7-9 NA TGTGCCAGCAGCCCCCGACAGGGGAGCTCCTACAATGAGCAGTTCTTC CASSPRQGSSYNEQFF
TRBJ2-5 TRBD2 TRBV7-2 NA TGTGCCAGCAGCTTAGGGACTAGGCAGCAAGAGACCCAGTACTTC CASSLGTRQQETQYF
TRBJ2-1 NA TRBV4-2 NA TGTGCCAGCAGCCAAGATCTCCGAGAGGCATGGTACAATGAGCAGTTCTTC CASSQDLREAWYNEQFF
TRBJ1-1 NA TRBV27 many TGTGCCAGCCAATGGGGCGTGGGGACTGAAGCTTTCTTT CASQWGVGTEAFF
TRBJ1-4 TRBD1 TRBV28 NA TGTGCCAGCAGTTTAAGGGGACAGGGAATTAATAATGAAAAACTGTTTTTT CASSLRGQGINNEKLFF